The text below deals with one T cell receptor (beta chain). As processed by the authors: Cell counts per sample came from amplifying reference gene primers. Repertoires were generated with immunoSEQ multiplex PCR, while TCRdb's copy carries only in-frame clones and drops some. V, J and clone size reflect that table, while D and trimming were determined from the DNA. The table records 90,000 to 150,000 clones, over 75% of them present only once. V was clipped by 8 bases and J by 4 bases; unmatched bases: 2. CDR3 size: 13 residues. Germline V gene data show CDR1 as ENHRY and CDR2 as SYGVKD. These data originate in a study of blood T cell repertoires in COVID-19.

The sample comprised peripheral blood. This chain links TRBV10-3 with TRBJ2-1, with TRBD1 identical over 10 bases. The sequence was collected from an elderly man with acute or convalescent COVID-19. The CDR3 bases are TGTGCCATCGCGGGACAGGGGTACAATGAGCAGTTCTTC. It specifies CAIAGQGYNEQFF.